A selection of T cell receptor beta chains follows, all from one sample in a study of patients and donors after allogeneic stem cell transplantation. In TCRdb, the RT-PCR reads were re-called with MiXCR into one record per CDR3 protein. Here the sample spans approximately 200,000 distinct CDR3 sequences, around 41% being singletons. The sequenced material came from blood, either unsorted or a sorted T cell fraction (not recorded which). All receptors come from a human donor who was either an allogeneic HSCT recipient or a stem cell or donor lymphocyte infusion donor (not recorded which). It is not recorded whose cells these are; they may come from a transplant donor. Both conserved end residues are part of each CDR3. The D gene is left open where the match is weak. Part of the rows lack a size; the others show once, few, many or a class for expanded clones.

clone size: .
J gene: TRBJ1-1
V gene: TRBV7-8
D gene: .
CDR3 DNA: TGTGCCAGCAGTCCAGACATAATGAACACTGAAGCTTTCTTT
CDR3 protein: CASSPDIMNTEAFF

clone size: .
J gene: TRBJ2-1
V gene: TRBV9
D gene: TRBD2
CDR3 DNA: TGTGCCAGCAGCGGGACTAGCGGGAGAACCTACAATGAGCAGTTCTTC
CDR3 protein: CASSGTSGRTYNEQFF

clone size: few
J gene: TRBJ1-1
V gene: TRBV5-6
D gene: TRBD1
CDR3 DNA: TGTGCCAGCAGCGCGGGACAGGGGACTGAAGCTTTCTTT
CDR3 protein: CASSAGQGTEAFF

clone size: .
J gene: TRBJ1-1
V gene: TRBV28
D gene: .
CDR3 DNA: TGTGCCAGCACCAGAAATGGGGGGATCGGGAACACTGAAGCTTTCTTT
CDR3 protein: CASTRNGGIGNTEAFF

clone size: .
J gene: TRBJ2-7
V gene: TRBV28
D gene: TRBD1
CDR3 DNA: TGTGCCAGGGGAAGGACAGGGACGGTGTACGAGCAGTACTTC
CDR3 protein: CARGRTGTVYEQYF

clone size: few
J gene: TRBJ1-2
V gene: TRBV7-9
D gene: TRBD1
CDR3 DNA: TGTGCCAGCAGCGACGGGACAGGGAACATCTATGGCTACACCTTC
CDR3 protein: CASSDGTGNIYGYTF

clone size: few
J gene: TRBJ1-3
V gene: TRBV7-2
D gene: .
CDR3 DNA: TGTGCCAGCAGCTTAGATTGGGCAGATGGAAACACCATATATTTT
CDR3 protein: CASSLDWADGNTIYF

clone size: .
J gene: TRBJ2-7
V gene: TRBV29-1
D gene: .
CDR3 DNA: TGCAGCGTTGAACACACGGACTCCTACGAGCAGTACTTC
CDR3 protein: CSVEHTDSYEQYF

clone size: few
J gene: TRBJ1-2
V gene: TRBV20-1
D gene: .
CDR3 DNA: TGCAGTGCTTGGGATGTTATCTATGGCTACACCTTC
CDR3 protein: CSAWDVIYGYTF

clone size: once
J gene: TRBJ2-3
V gene: TRBV28
D gene: .
CDR3 DNA: TGTGCCAGCAGTTCCCATGGGGGGGCTGCGACAGATACGCAGTATTTT
CDR3 protein: CASSSHGGAATDTQYF

clone size: .
J gene: TRBJ1-4
V gene: TRBV14
D gene: .
CDR3 DNA: TGTGCCAGCAGCCAGAGACTGCAGACTAATGAAAAACTGTTTTTT
CDR3 protein: CASSQRLQTNEKLFF

clone size: .
J gene: TRBJ1-1
V gene: TRBV12-3/TRBV12-4
D gene: TRBD1
CDR3 DNA: TGTGCCAGTTGGTCAGGGGGCGCGACTGAAGCTTTCTTT
CDR3 protein: CASWSGGATEAFF

clone size: .
J gene: TRBJ2-7
V gene: TRBV20-1
D gene: .
CDR3 DNA: TGCAGTGCCTCGGTCGGGAGACAGGGCGGGGAGCAGTACTTC
CDR3 protein: CSASVGRQGGEQYF

clone size: .
J gene: TRBJ2-7
V gene: TRBV6-2/TRBV6-3
D gene: .
CDR3 DNA: TGTGCCAGCAGTTACGGTGGAGGGAACTCCTACGAGCAGTACTTC
CDR3 protein: CASSYGGGNSYEQYF

clone size: .
J gene: TRBJ1-1
V gene: TRBV28
D gene: .
CDR3 DNA: TGTGCCAGCAGTTCCCCCGGACAACCTATTAACACTGAAGCTTTCTTT
CDR3 protein: CASSSPGQPINTEAFF

clone size: few
J gene: TRBJ1-2
V gene: TRBV6-2/TRBV6-3
D gene: .
CDR3 DNA: TGTGCCAGCAGTTACCTTGACAGCCTCTATGGCTACACCTTC
CDR3 protein: CASSYLDSLYGYTF

clone size: .
J gene: TRBJ1-6
V gene: TRBV12-3/TRBV12-4
D gene: .
CDR3 DNA: TGTGCCAGCAGTTTATATGGGAACTCACCCCTCCACTTT
CDR3 protein: CASSLYGNSPLHF

clone size: once
J gene: TRBJ1-4
V gene: TRBV7-9
D gene: TRBD1
CDR3 DNA: TGTGCCAGCAGCTTAAGCTCGGCAGGGGGTGAAAAACTGTTTTTT
CDR3 protein: CASSLSSAGGEKLFF

clone size: few
J gene: TRBJ2-5
V gene: TRBV12-3/TRBV12-4
D gene: .
CDR3 DNA: TGTGCCAGCAGTTTAGGGCTAGCAAAAGAGACCCAGTACTTC
CDR3 protein: CASSLGLAKETQYF

clone size: few
J gene: TRBJ2-7
V gene: TRBV5-1
D gene: TRBD2
CDR3 DNA: TGCGCCAGCAGCCCGGGGACTAGCGGGAGTGACGAGCAGTACTTC
CDR3 protein: CASSPGTSGSDEQYF

clone size: .
J gene: TRBJ1-5
V gene: TRBV24-1
D gene: .
CDR3 DNA: TGTGCCACCAGCGAACAGGGTGGCAATCAGCCCCAGCATTTT
CDR3 protein: CATSEQGGNQPQHF

clone size: .
J gene: TRBJ1-3
V gene: TRBV5-1
D gene: .
CDR3 DNA: TGCGCCAGCAGCTACTCGGGGTCCTCTGGAAACACCATATATTTT
CDR3 protein: CASSYSGSSGNTIYF

clone size: few
J gene: TRBJ1-1
V gene: TRBV29-1
D gene: .
CDR3 DNA: TGCAGCGTTGTGGGGACCGCTGAAGCTTTCTTT
CDR3 protein: CSVVGTAEAFF

clone size: .
J gene: TRBJ1-1
V gene: TRBV5-1
D gene: TRBD1
CDR3 DNA: TGCGCCAGCAGAGAACAGGGGATGAACACTGAAGCTTTCTTT
CDR3 protein: CASREQGMNTEAFF

clone size: few
J gene: TRBJ1-2
V gene: TRBV7-2
D gene: TRBD1
CDR3 DNA: TGTGCCAGCAGCTTAGCGTTCCGGGACAGATTGGGGGGCTACACCTTC
CDR3 protein: CASSLAFRDRLGGYTF

clone size: .
J gene: TRBJ1-5
V gene: TRBV4-2
D gene: TRBD1
CDR3 DNA: TGTGCCAGCAGCCAAGTGGGGGACAGGGATCAGCCCCAGCATTTT
CDR3 protein: CASSQVGDRDQPQHF

clone size: .
J gene: TRBJ1-1
V gene: TRBV30
D gene: TRBD1
CDR3 DNA: TGTGCCTGGAGTCAGACAGGGCGCCCTGAAGCTTTCTTT
CDR3 protein: CAWSQTGRPEAFF

clone size: few
J gene: TRBJ1-1
V gene: TRBV2
D gene: .
CDR3 DNA: TGTGCCAGCAGTGTGACAGATGATGAAGCTTTCTTT
CDR3 protein: CASSVTDDEAFF

clone size: few
J gene: TRBJ1-2
V gene: TRBV7-2
D gene: TRBD1
CDR3 DNA: TGTGCCAGCAGCTTATGGCGGGACAGGGTAGAGTTTAACTATGGCTACACCTTC
CDR3 protein: CASSLWRDRVEFNYGYTF

clone size: .
J gene: TRBJ2-1
V gene: TRBV25-1
D gene: .
CDR3 DNA: TGTGCCAGCAGTGACCCGGGACGGTACAATGAGCAGTTCTTC
CDR3 protein: CASSDPGRYNEQFF

clone size: few
J gene: TRBJ1-1
V gene: TRBV10-2
D gene: .
CDR3 DNA: TGCGCCAGCAGTGAGTCGGTGAGTTTGAACACTGAAGCTTTCTTT
CDR3 protein: CASSESVSLNTEAFF

clone size: once
J gene: TRBJ2-7
V gene: TRBV4-3
D gene: TRBD1
CDR3 DNA: TGCGCCAGCAGCCCATCAGCAGGGGGTAGATACGAGCAGTACTTC
CDR3 protein: CASSPSAGGRYEQYF

clone size: .
J gene: TRBJ1-1
V gene: TRBV6-5
D gene: .
CDR3 DNA: TGTGCCAGCAGTTACTCGATCCGCATAAAAGGGGACACTGAAGCTTTCTTT
CDR3 protein: CASSYSIRIKGDTEAFF

clone size: few
J gene: TRBJ1-4
V gene: TRBV30
D gene: .
CDR3 DNA: TGTGCCTGGAGTCGACCCCGGGTCCTAAATGAAAAACTGTTTTTT
CDR3 protein: CAWSRPRVLNEKLFF

clone size: few
J gene: TRBJ2-1
V gene: TRBV28
D gene: TRBD1
CDR3 DNA: TGTGCCAGCAGTTCGAGGGGGCTGAATGAGCAGTTCTTC
CDR3 protein: CASSSRGLNEQFF

clone size: few
J gene: TRBJ1-4
V gene: TRBV6-5
D gene: .
CDR3 DNA: TGTGCCAGCAGTTACTACGGACATAGGGAGCGAGGTGAAAAACTGTTTTTT
CDR3 protein: CASSYYGHRERGEKLFF

clone size: .
J gene: TRBJ2-1
V gene: TRBV20-1
D gene: TRBD2
CDR3 DNA: TGCAGTGCTAGTGGGACTAGCGGGAGGAACATATACAATGAGCAGTTCTTC
CDR3 protein: CSASGTSGRNIYNEQFF

clone size: .
J gene: TRBJ2-7
V gene: TRBV27
D gene: .
CDR3 DNA: TGTGCCAGCAGTCCCAGCAGGGTTTACTACGAGCAGTACTTC
CDR3 protein: CASSPSRVYYEQYF

clone size: .
J gene: TRBJ2-2
V gene: TRBV6-2/TRBV6-3
D gene: TRBD2
CDR3 DNA: TGTGCCAGCAGTTATTGGACTAGGGTGGCCGGGGAGCTGTTTTTT
CDR3 protein: CASSYWTRVAGELFF

clone size: medium-sized
J gene: TRBJ2-5
V gene: TRBV7-6
D gene: .
CDR3 DNA: TGTGCCAGCAGCTTAGGACTGTCAGGGTACCAAGAGACCCAGTACTTC
CDR3 protein: CASSLGLSGYQETQYF

clone size: .
J gene: TRBJ1-2
V gene: TRBV9
D gene: .
CDR3 DNA: TGTGCCAGCAGCGCGGCTGTGGGGGGACCTGGTGGCTACACCTTC
CDR3 protein: CASSAAVGGPGGYTF

clone size: few
J gene: TRBJ2-3
V gene: TRBV4-1
D gene: .
CDR3 DNA: TGCGCCAGCAGCCAAGATAACCCCGGGAGCACAGATACGCAGTATTTT
CDR3 protein: CASSQDNPGSTDTQYF

clone size: .
J gene: TRBJ2-2
V gene: TRBV5-1
D gene: .
CDR3 DNA: TGCGCCAGCAGCTCCCGAGGTATCTGGCGGGAAAACACCGGGGAGCTGTTTTTT
CDR3 protein: CASSSRGIWRENTGELFF

clone size: few
J gene: TRBJ2-1
V gene: TRBV11-2
D gene: TRBD1
CDR3 DNA: TGTGCCAGCAGCTTATATGGGGGACAGGGAGGCCTCAATGAGCAGTTCTTC
CDR3 protein: CASSLYGGQGGLNEQFF

clone size: .
J gene: TRBJ2-7
V gene: TRBV18
D gene: .
CDR3 DNA: TGTGCCAGCTCACCACGGCTAGATGAGGACGAGCAGTACTTC
CDR3 protein: CASSPRLDEDEQYF

clone size: .
J gene: TRBJ2-3
V gene: TRBV5-6
D gene: TRBD1
CDR3 DNA: TGTGCCAGCAGATGGACAGGGGGCTACACAGATACGCAGTATTTT
CDR3 protein: CASRWTGGYTDTQYF

clone size: few
J gene: TRBJ1-1
V gene: TRBV4-2
D gene: .
CDR3 DNA: TGTGCCAGCAGCCAAGTGGGGAGGGAACTCCCCACTGAAGCTTTCTTT
CDR3 protein: CASSQVGRELPTEAFF

clone size: .
J gene: TRBJ2-5
V gene: TRBV6-6
D gene: .
CDR3 DNA: TGTGCCAGCAGTTACACCCTCGGCGGCCAAGAGACCCAGTACTTC
CDR3 protein: CASSYTLGGQETQYF

clone size: .
J gene: TRBJ2-3
V gene: TRBV30
D gene: .
CDR3 DNA: TGTGCCTCAGACAGCTCCGGTACAGATACGCAGTATTTT
CDR3 protein: CASDSSGTDTQYF

clone size: .
J gene: TRBJ1-5
V gene: TRBV9
D gene: .
CDR3 DNA: TGTGCCAGCAGCGCGTCCGGACAGAATCAGCCCCAGCATTTT
CDR3 protein: CASSASGQNQPQHF

clone size: few
J gene: TRBJ1-5
V gene: TRBV12-3/TRBV12-4
D gene: .
CDR3 DNA: TGTGCCAGCAGTTTAAGCCGGGGCGGTCAGCCCCAGCATTTT
CDR3 protein: CASSLSRGGQPQHF

clone size: few
J gene: TRBJ2-3
V gene: TRBV29-1
D gene: .
CDR3 DNA: TGCAGCGTTGAAGGTTTCGGCCAGGGCAAAAGCACAGATACGCAGTATTTT
CDR3 protein: CSVEGFGQGKSTDTQYF

clone size: once
J gene: TRBJ2-3
V gene: TRBV11-3
D gene: .
CDR3 DNA: TGTGCCAGCAGCTTGGGTCGCAGAGAGTTCACAGATACGCAGTATTTT
CDR3 protein: CASSLGRREFTDTQYF